A selection of T cell receptor beta chains follows, all from one sample in a study of blood T cell repertoires in COVID-19. Generated by immunoSEQ multiplex PCR, the TCRdb table keeps only in-frame clones and is missing some. The data show approximately 160,000 clones, with 85% to 95% seen just once and roughly 2% held by the top ten. Material for sequencing was peripheral blood. The receptor source for this set is a woman aged 55-75 years with COVID-19, enrolled during active disease. The CDR3 runs from the conserved cysteine through the conserved F or W. The order of the fields is D gene, V gene, J gene, clone size, CDR3 DNA, CDR3 protein. D genes are given only for firm matches. Clone size is given for some rows only: seen once, a few or many times, or a class if the clone is expanded.

.,TRBV6-1,TRBJ1-1,.,TGTGCCAGCAGTGAAGCGCTTCTCTCGGGGAACACTGAAGCTTTCTTT,CASSEALLSGNTEAFF
TRBD1,TRBV5-4,TRBJ1-1,.,TGTGCCAGCAGCTTTAACAGGGGCTATGGGGAAGCTTTCTTT,CASSFNRGYGEAFF
TRBD1,TRBV11-2,TRBJ1-4,once,TGTGCCAGCAGCCCCCCCCGGGACAGGGTGAATGAAAAACTGTTTTTT,CASSPPRDRVNEKLFF
TRBD1,TRBV28,TRBJ1-5,.,TGTGCCAGCAGTTCTTTAGTTAGGGGGCGCCAGGGGCAGCCCCAGCATTTT,CASSSLVRGRQGQPQHF
TRBD1,TRBV19,TRBJ1-4,.,TGTGCCAGTAAAAGGACAGGGGCAACTAATGAAAAACTGTTTTTT,CASKRTGATNEKLFF
.,TRBV7-2,TRBJ1-2,.,TGTGCCAGCAGCACGACAGTTCATGGCTACACCTTC,CASSTTVHGYTF
.,TRBV19,TRBJ1-1,.,TGTGCCAGTAGGCAGGGGCTTTACTTGAACACTGAAGCTTTCTTT,CASRQGLYLNTEAFF
.,TRBV29-1,TRBJ2-1,once,TGCAGCGTTGAAGGGGGACTCTCCTACAATGAGCAGTTCTTC,CSVEGGLSYNEQFF
.,TRBV9,TRBJ2-5,.,TGTGCCAGCAGCGTAGCGGGGGTCCAAGAGACCCAGTACTTC,CASSVAGVQETQYF
TRBD1,TRBV7-2,TRBJ1-1,.,TGTGCCAGCACTCTTGACAGGGTCAACACTGAAGCTTTCTTT,CASTLDRVNTEAFF
TRBD1,TRBV9,TRBJ1-2,once,TGTGCCAGCAGCGAAAAGACAGGGCCAATCGGATATGGCTACACCTTC,CASSEKTGPIGYGYTF
TRBD1,TRBV11-2,TRBJ1-2,.,TGTGCCAGCAGCTTGACAGGGGTCTATGGCTACACCTTC,CASSLTGVYGYTF
.,TRBV12-3/TRBV12-4,TRBJ2-7,.,TGTGCCAGCAGTTCCCCACTAACCTACGAGCAGTACTTC,CASSSPLTYEQYF
TRBD1,TRBV11-2,TRBJ1-2,once,TGTGCCAGCAGCCGCGGACAGGGAGGGTGGGATGGCTACACCTTC,CASSRGQGGWDGYTF
.,TRBV4-1,TRBJ1-4,.,TGCGCCAGCAGCCGGCCCCCAGGCAGGGGAGAAAAACTGTTTTTT,CASSRPPGRGEKLFF
.,TRBV15,TRBJ1-1,once,TGTGCCACCAGCAGTAATATGAACACTGAAGCTTTCTTT,CATSSNMNTEAFF
.,TRBV5-1,TRBJ1-5,medium-sized,TGCGCCAGCAGCTTGGCGGGGGGCTTCAATCAGCCCCAGCATTTT,CASSLAGGFNQPQHF
.,TRBV7-3,TRBJ2-5,.,TGTGCCAGCAGCTTAACTCCGGGAGAGACCCAGTACTTC,CASSLTPGETQYF
.,TRBV6-5,TRBJ1-5,.,TGTGCCAGCAGCCGCAGGGGCTTGAATCAGCCCCAGCATTTT,CASSRRGLNQPQHF
TRBD2,TRBV6-1,TRBJ2-2,.,TGTGCCAGCAGTGAACTAGCGGGGGCGAACACCGGGGAGCTGTTTTTT,CASSELAGANTGELFF
TRBD1,TRBV6-5,TRBJ2-7,.,TGTGCCAGCAGAGGGGATGGGCAGGGGGAATACGAGCAGTACTTC,CASRGDGQGEYEQYF
.,TRBV21-1,TRBJ1-4,.,TGTGCCAGCTTTGCGAGGGAGCCCGACTATTATGCCGCAACTAATGAAAAACTGTTTTTT,CASFAREPDYYAATNEKLFF
TRBD2,TRBV7-6,TRBJ2-3,.,TGTGCCAGCAGCTTGACTAGCTTGGGCACAGATACGCAGTATTTT,CASSLTSLGTDTQYF
.,TRBV6-5,TRBJ2-2,once,TGTGCCAGCAAAGGGGGGGTGACTACCGGGGAGCTGTTTTTT,CASKGGVTTGELFF
TRBD1,TRBV10-3,TRBJ1-2,.,TGTGCCATCAGTGAGTCGGCTAGTGCTTATCACAGGGGCGTTCTGTCCTATGGCTACACCTTC,CAISESASAYHRGVLSYGYTF
.,TRBV30,TRBJ2-5,.,TGTGCCTGGAGATGGGCGCCAGACCAAGAGACCCAGTACTTC,CAWRWAPDQETQYF